Listed below are T cell receptor beta chains from one sample, sequenced in a study of shared clonotypes between healthy human individuals. Using immunoSEQ multiplex PCR, the repertoire was profiled, and TCRdb retains in-frame clones only, with some absent. This sample has around 95,000 clones, with over 40% found just once. The specimen was PBMCs. Receptor source: a woman in her forties in good health. Some clones in this sample may be carry-over from other donors' samples. Each CDR3 is given with its conserved first and last residue. The D gene is left open where the match is weak. Some rows mark clone size as missing; the rest say once, few, many or name a class of expanded clone.

CDR3aa	CDR3nt	v_gene	j_gene	d_gene	abundance
CASSSLGGIGTDTQYF	TGTGCCAGCAGTTCCCTCGGGGGCATTGGCACAGATACGCAGTATTTT	TRBV6-6	TRBJ2-3	-	-
CASTLGAGTNPSSGANVLTF	TGTGCCAGCACCCTGGGGGCAGGGACTAACCCTTCCTCTGGGGCCAACGTCCTGACTTTC	TRBV5-4	TRBJ2-6	-	-
CASSPGAGLAGIYEQYF	TGTGCCAGCTCCCCGGGGGCAGGACTAGCGGGAATCTACGAGCAGTACTTC	TRBV18	TRBJ2-7	TRBD2	many
CASHWGGEGTGELFF	TGTGCCAGCCATTGGGGGGGAGAGGGCACCGGGGAGCTGTTTTTT	TRBV6-5	TRBJ2-2	TRBD2	-
CASQPAGLRVYEQYF	TGTGCCAGCCAACCCGCGGGCTTGCGCGTGTACGAGCAGTACTTC	TRBV2	TRBJ2-7	-	-
CAWHLAGISYEQYF	TGTGCCTGGCACCTGGCGGGGATCTCCTACGAGCAGTACTTC	TRBV30	TRBJ2-7	-	-
CASSLAPGADSYEQYF	TGCGCCAGCAGCTTGGCTCCGGGGGCGGACTCCTACGAGCAGTACTTC	TRBV5-1	TRBJ2-7	-	few
CASDRGEAETQYF	TGTGCCTCGGACAGGGGAGAGGCGGAGACCCAGTACTTC	TRBV30	TRBJ2-5	TRBD1	many
CASSDPRGGEKLFF	TGTGCCAGCAGTGACCCCAGGGGCGGGGAAAAACTGTTTTTT	TRBV25-1	TRBJ1-4	-	-
CASSRGLVIADEQFF	TGTGCCAGCAGTAGGGGACTAGTGATCGCCGATGAGCAGTTCTTC	TRBV25-1	TRBJ2-1	TRBD2	-
CASSPTEHTGELFF	TGTGCCAGCAGTCCGACGGAGCACACCGGGGAGCTGTTTTTT	TRBV7-2	TRBJ2-2	-	few
CASSYSELGRSYF	TGTGCCAGCAGTTACTCCGAACTCGGGCGGTCTTACTTC	TRBV6-5	TRBJ2-7	-	-
CSVLIAEAFF	TGCAGCGTACTTATTGCTGAAGCTTTCTTT	TRBV29-1	TRBJ1-1	-	-
CASSLRGTGANTEAFF	TGTGCCAGCAGTTTGAGAGGGACAGGGGCGAACACTGAAGCTTTCTTT	TRBV28	TRBJ1-1	TRBD1	-
CAWSVSGRDEQFF	TGTGCCTGGAGTGTCAGCGGGAGGGATGAGCAGTTCTTC	TRBV30	TRBJ2-1	TRBD2	-
CASSEWKTYEQYF	TGCGCCAGCAGTGAGTGGAAAACCTACGAGCAGTACTTC	TRBV10-2	TRBJ2-7	-	-
CASSQWGRDPGTDTQYF	TGCGCCAGCAGCCAGTGGGGGCGAGACCCTGGCACAGATACGCAGTATTTT	TRBV4-1	TRBJ2-3	-	-
CASSLSRDSSEVYEQYF	TGTGCCAGCAGCCTAAGTCGGGACAGCTCGGAGGTCTACGAGCAGTACTTC	TRBV27	TRBJ2-7	TRBD1	-
CASSLGTADYEQYF	TGTGCCAGCAGCTTAGGGACGGCGGACTACGAGCAGTACTTC	TRBV11-1	TRBJ2-7	-	-
CASNPTGQETQYF	TGTGCCAGCAACCCGACAGGGCAAGAGACCCAGTACTTC	TRBV11-2	TRBJ2-5	TRBD1	many
CAWSVVGGRGNTIYF	TGTGCCTGGAGTGTGGTAGGGGGACGAGGAAACACCATATATTTT	TRBV30	TRBJ1-3	-	-
CASSHTWTSGRNEQFF	TGCGCCAGCAGCCATACCTGGACTAGCGGGAGGAATGAGCAGTTCTTC	TRBV4-3	TRBJ2-1	TRBD2	many
CASSSGTTGDTQYF	TGTGCCAGCTCCTCCGGGACGACTGGAGATACGCAGTATTTT	TRBV18	TRBJ2-3	-	-
CASSQDLAGVGNEQFF	TGTGCCAGCAGCCAAGACCTAGCGGGAGTGGGCAATGAGCAGTTCTTC	TRBV7-9	TRBJ2-1	TRBD2	-
CASEASSTDTQYF	TGTGCCAGCGAGGCTAGTAGTACGGATACGCAGTATTTT	TRBV28	TRBJ2-3	-	few
CAALSGAGFDNEQFF	TGTGCCGCCCTTAGCGGGGCGGGTTTCGACAATGAGCAGTTCTTC	TRBV10-3	TRBJ2-1	TRBD2	many